Each of the 21 T cell receptor beta chains below was sequenced from the same sample in a study of human T cells and chemical hapten exposure. Time point in this sample: patch test 3, about 24 weeks after DPC sensitization. The sample's treatment: therapeutic diphenylcyclopropenone sensitization with weekly scalp DPC. TCRdb re-derived calls from the RACE reads in MiXCR, one entry per CDR3 protein. The sample carries some 91,000 distinct CDR3 sequences, 25% to 30% recorded once. Sequences were derived from whole blood, sampled in connection with sensitization to the hapten diphenylcyclopropenone (DPC). The source is a middle-aged man with alopecia areata. Some clones in this sample may be carry-over from other donors' samples.

This clonotype appeared a few times. The chain combines TRBV6-2 or TRBV6-3 with TRBJ2-7, with D perhaps given as TRBD1 or TRBD2 (5 bases each). The CDR3 is 15 amino acids. Germline V CDR1 and CDR2: MNHEY, SVGEGT. V was shortened by 5 bases and J by 6 bases, with 20 bases between the two germline ends. In nucleotides, the CDR3 is TGTGCCAGCAGTCCTCCCGGGACCGTCCTCCCCGAGCAGTACTTC. Protein: CASSPPGTVLPEQYF.

The chain links TRBV4-1 to TRBJ2-1; TRBD1 aligns across 7 bases. This CDR3 is 14 amino acids long. The V gene end was trimmed by 6 bases and the J gene end by 12 bases; junction bases not matched to a gene: 14. CDR1 and CDR2 (germline): MGHRA, YSYEKL. The CDR3, as DNA: TGCGCCAGCAGTAGGCTCACAACAGGGGCTGGGCAGTTCTTC. It is translated as CASSRLTTGAGQFF.

The chain couples TRBV29-1 to TRBJ2-1; no definite D call. The CDR3 is 10 amino acids. Trimming took 6 bases from V and 7 from J, leaving 7 bases between them. Germline V gene data show CDR1 as SQVTM and CDR2 as ANQGSEA. The CDR3 region is CSVYRNEQFF. Here the CDR3 DNA reads TGCAGCGTCTACCGTAATGAGCAGTTCTTC.

The chain couples TRBV20-1 to TRBJ1-5; maybe TRBD1 (6 bases). Germline assignment: CDR1 DFQATT and CDR2 SNEGSKA (reference sequence). The CDR3 contains 17 residues. Trimming shortened V by 5 bases and J by 6 bases, and 26 bases separated the two germline ends. CDR3 nucleotides: TGCAGTGCTGGGGGACAAAATCTGGCCTCTCCTCGTCAGCCCCAGCATTTT. Translation gives CSAGGQNLASPRQPQHF.

Only a few counts were recorded for this clonotype. This sequence joins TRBV7-9 and TRBJ1-2, with D uncertain. CDR3 length equals 13 residues. The germline V and J ends were trimmed by 5 bases and 6 bases, with 13 bases remaining between them. The germline V gene has CDR1 SEHNR and CDR2 FQNEAQ (reference sequence). CDR3 sequence: CASSPLNGDGYTF. The CDR3 DNA reads as TGTGCCAGCAGCCCACTCAATGGCGATGGCTACACCTTC.

This clonotype was observed a few times. The chain uses TRBV18 and TRBJ1-1; no reliable D call. Germline V gene data show CDR1 as KGHSH and CDR2 as LQKENI. The V end was cut by 3 bases, the J end by 4 bases, with 6 bases between. This CDR3 is 12 amino acids long. The CDR3 region has the DNA TGTGCCAGCTCACCCCTAAGCACTGAAGCTTTCTTT. This translates into CASSPLSTEAFF.

This chain uses TRBV3-1 with TRBJ1-4; 9 nucleotides agree with TRBD1. The CDR3 has 16 residues. J gave up 3 bases and V 1 base, and 3 bases lay outside the gene matches. Germline CDR1 LGHDT, CDR2 YNNKEL (reference sequence). The CDR3 here is CASSQGRTGANEKLFF. In DNA, the CDR3 is TGTGCCAGCAGCCAAGGGCGGACAGGGGCTAATGAAAAACTGTTTTTT.

This clonotype occurred a few times. This rearrangement joins TRBV27 to TRBJ2-1; the D is unclear. V shed 0 bases and J shed 7 bases, with 7 bases lying between them. Germline V gene sequence: CDR1 MNHEY, CDR2 SMNVEV (reference sequence). This CDR3 is built from 13 residues. CDR3 sequence (DNA): TGTGCCAGCAGTTTATCGGAGAGTAATGAGCAGTTCTTC. Translation: CASSLSESNEQFF.

The CDR3 protein is CASSDWGKRETQYF. The DNA for the CDR3 is TGTGCCAGCAGCGACTGGGGGAAGCGGGAGACCCAGTACTTC. The rearrangement joins TRBV6-6 to TRBJ2-5; D may be TRBD1 or TRBD2 (5 bases each). The germline V and J ends were trimmed by 6 bases and 5 bases, with 16 bases remaining between them. This CDR3 is built from 14 residues. From germline, CDR1 is MNHNY and CDR2 SVGAGI (reference sequence).

V gene TRBV15 combines with J gene TRBJ2-5; weak D call: TRBD2 (5 bases). V lost 1 base, J lost 3 bases, and 12 bases lay in between. Germline CDR1 is LNHNV and CDR2 is YYDKDF (reference sequence). The CDR3 is 15 amino acids. The DNA of the CDR3 is TGTGCCACCAGCAGAGGGGAGAAAGCAGAAGAGACCCAGTACTTC. It yields the protein CATSRGEKAEETQYF.

The chain carries TRBV7-9 and TRBJ2-6; TRBD2 aligns across 11 bases. From germline, CDR1 is SEHNR and CDR2 FQNEAQ (reference sequence). The CDR3 has 16 residues. After removal of 10 bases from V and 0 bases from J, the junction contained 5 bases not matched to a gene. The CDR3 sequence: CAIGTSGFSGANVLTF. In DNA, the CDR3 is TGTGCCATCGGGACTAGCGGTTTCTCTGGGGCCAACGTCCTGACTTTC.

This clonotype was observed a few times. The V call is TRBV10-3, the J call TRBJ2-3; the D gene is possibly TRBD1 (6 bases). Germline CDR1 is ENHRY and CDR2 is SYGVKD. The CDR3 runs 15 residues. V lost 2 bases, J lost 2 bases, and 11 bases lay in between. In DNA form, the CDR3 reads TGTGCCATCAGTGAGGTGGGACACTCCACAGATACGCAGTATTTT. It is translated as CAISEVGHSTDTQYF.

The table lists this clonotype with a few counts. This sequence joins TRBV6-2 or TRBV6-3 and TRBJ2-3; the match to TRBD2 covers 9 bases. Germline CDR1 reads MNHEY; CDR2 reads SVGEGT. The CDR3 is made up of 16 amino acids. V was pared by 2 bases and J by 7 bases, with 10 bases of the junction left unmatched. The CDR3 DNA reads as TGTGCCAGCAGTTACGGGGGTAGCGGGAGAGGGAATACGCAGTATTTT. This sequence encodes CASSYGGSGRGNTQYF.

The CDR3 spells CASSLAGGMNTEAFF. CDR3 nucleotide sequence: TGCGCCAGCAGCTTGGCAGGGGGAATGAACACTGAAGCTTTCTTT. The chain uses TRBV5-1 and TRBJ1-1; 7 nucleotides agree with TRBD1. The germline CDR1 and CDR2 sequences are SGHRS and YFSETQ. The CDR3 is 15 amino acids. The ends lost 0 bases at V and 0 bases at J; junction bases unmatched: 2.

This clonotype was counted a few times. The chain employs TRBV7-2 and TRBJ2-3; 7 bases are a match to TRBD2. J lost 0 bases, V lost 5 bases, and 5 bases had no gene match. CDR1 and CDR2 from the germline V gene are SGHTA and FQGNSA. The CDR3 contains 15 residues. Written as DNA, the CDR3 is TGTGCCAGCAGCAGGGACTACCTCAGCACAGATACGCAGTATTTT. It encodes CASSRDYLSTDTQYF.

The V call is TRBV6-6, the J call TRBJ2-5; D is undetermined. This CDR3 contains 18 residues. V was pared by 0 bases and J by 0 bases, with 17 bases between. The germline CDR1 and CDR2 sequences are MNHNY and SVGAGI (reference sequence). The DNA for the CDR3 is TGTGCCAGCAGTTACTCCCCCCGAGTTTCGGGCAACCAAGAGACCCAGTACTTC. This gives the protein CASSYSPRVSGNQETQYF.

The chain is built from TRBV6-6 and TRBJ1-4; no clear D gene. Germline V gene lookup returns CDR1 MNHNY and CDR2 SVGAGI (reference sequence). The V and J ends lost 6 bases and 3 bases respectively, with 17 bases between them. The CDR3 sequence is 16 residues long. Written as DNA, the CDR3 is TGTGCCAGCAGGCGACGGCATTGGGGTTCTAATGAAAAACTGTTTTTT. This gives the protein CASRRRHWGSNEKLFF.

This clonotype was observed a handful of times. The chain links TRBV3-1 to TRBJ2-1; D is perhaps TRBD2 (6 bases). Trimming stripped 3 bases from V and 0 bases from J, with 15 bases between. The CDR3 covers 17 residues. Germline-derived CDR1 and CDR2 are LGHDT and YNNKEL (reference sequence). The CDR3 reads CASSHILPGASYNEQFF. The DNA for the CDR3 is TGTGCCAGCAGCCATATTCTTCCGGGAGCCTCCTACAATGAGCAGTTCTTC.

The chain combines TRBV20-1 with TRBJ2-7; tentatively, D is TRBD1 (7 bases). Trimming took 3 bases from V and 0 from J, leaving 15 bases between them. CDR1 is DFQATT, CDR2 SNEGSKA, per germline (reference sequence). This CDR3 is 15 amino acids long. The CDR3 reads CSARGGQDLSYEQYF. The CDR3 DNA follows: TGCAGTGCTAGGGGAGGACAGGACCTCTCCTACGAGCAGTACTTC.

CDR3 nucleotide sequence: TGCGCCAGCTACCTTAGCGGGGCCTCCGAGACCCAGTACTTC. Translated, it gives CASYLSGASETQYF. The chain is built from TRBV5-1 and TRBJ2-5, with TRBD2 matching 8 bases. This CDR3 is built from 14 residues. Germline CDR1 and CDR2: SGHRS and YFSETQ. Losses at the gene ends were 7 bases for V and 5 bases for J; bases not matched to a gene: 10.

This clonotype was counted at least ten times. This chain joins TRBV27 and TRBJ2-3, with TRBD1 identical over 8 bases. Trimming took 4 bases from V and 0 from J; bases not matched to a gene: 12. The CDR3 is 18 residues long. The V gene's germline CDR1 is MNHEY and CDR2 SMNVEV (reference sequence). CDR3 DNA: TGTGCCAGCAGTTCCGGACAGGGTGCCTATTCTAGCACAGATACGCAGTATTTT. Translating gives CASSSGQGAYSSTDTQYF.